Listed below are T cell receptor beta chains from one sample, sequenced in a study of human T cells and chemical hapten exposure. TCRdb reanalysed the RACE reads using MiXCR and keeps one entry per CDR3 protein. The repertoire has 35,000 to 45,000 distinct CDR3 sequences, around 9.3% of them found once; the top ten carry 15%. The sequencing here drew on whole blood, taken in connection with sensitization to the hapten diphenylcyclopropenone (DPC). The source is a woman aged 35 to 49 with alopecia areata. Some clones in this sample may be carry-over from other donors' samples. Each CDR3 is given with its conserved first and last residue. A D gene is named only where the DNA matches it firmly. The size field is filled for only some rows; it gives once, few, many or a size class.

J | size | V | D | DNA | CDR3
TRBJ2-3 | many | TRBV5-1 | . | TGCGCCAGCAGCTTGGTTGCGGAGACAGATACGCAGTATTTT | CASSLVAETDTQYF
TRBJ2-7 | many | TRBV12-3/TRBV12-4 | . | TGTGCCAGCAGGAAAAGCACCGGAGGGGAGCAGTACTTC | CASRKSTGGEQYF
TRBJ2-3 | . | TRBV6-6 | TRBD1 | TGTGCCAGCAGTGATCGGGACAGGGGAGAGAGAGATACGCAGTATTTT | CASSDRDRGERDTQYF
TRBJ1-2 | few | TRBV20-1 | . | TGCAGTGCCGATTTGGGACAACTCTACACCTTC | CSADLGQLYTF
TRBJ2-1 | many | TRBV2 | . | TGTGCCAGCAGCCCTTACAGCTCCTACAATGAGCAGTTCTTC | CASSPYSSYNEQFF
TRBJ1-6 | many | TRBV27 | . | TGTGCCAGCAGTTTGGGCCGTTATAATTCACCCCTCCACTTT | CASSLGRYNSPLHF
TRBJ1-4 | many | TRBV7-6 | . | TGTGCCAGCAGCGCGCACCGACGGACTAATGAAAAACTGTTTTTT | CASSAHRRTNEKLFF
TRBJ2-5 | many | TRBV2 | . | TGTGCCAGCAGCGCCCAGCTCGGGGAGACCCAGTACTTC | CASSAQLGETQYF
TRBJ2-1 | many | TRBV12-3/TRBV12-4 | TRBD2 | TGTGCCAGCAGTTTTACTAGCGGGGAGACCTCCTACAATGAGCAGTTCTTC | CASSFTSGETSYNEQFF
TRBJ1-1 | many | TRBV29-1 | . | TGCAGCGTTGAGGGCAGTAACACTGAAGCTTTCTTT | CSVEGSNTEAFF
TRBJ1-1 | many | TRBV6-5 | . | TGTGCCAGCAGTGGAGAGTATGAAGCTTTCTTT | CASSGEYEAFF
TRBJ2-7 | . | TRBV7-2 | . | TGTGCCAGCAGCTTAGGCGTGTCTCCCGCCTACGAGCAGTACTTC | CASSLGVSPAYEQYF
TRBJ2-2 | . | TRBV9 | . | TGTGCCAGCAGCGTTTCGACCGGCGGGGAGCTGTTTTTT | CASSVSTGGELFF
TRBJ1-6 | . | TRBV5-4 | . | TGTGCCAGCAGCTTGGCAAATGGTGGCAGGGGTAGATCACCCCTCCACTTT | CASSLANGGRGRSPLHF
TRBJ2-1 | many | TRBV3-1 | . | TGTGCCAGCAGCCAAGTTCAGAATGAGCAGTTCTTC | CASSQVQNEQFF
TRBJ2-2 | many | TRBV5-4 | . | TGTGCCAGCAGCAGGACCTACACCGGGGAGCTGTTTTTT | CASSRTYTGELFF
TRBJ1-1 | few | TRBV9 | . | TGTGCCAGCAGCAAAGACCCCCAGGAGTACACTGAAGCTTTCTTT | CASSKDPQEYTEAFF
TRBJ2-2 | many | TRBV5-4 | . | TGTGCCAGCAGCTTGGCGGGGGAGGACACCGGGGAGCTGTTTTTT | CASSLAGEDTGELFF
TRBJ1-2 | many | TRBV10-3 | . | TGTGCCATCTCCGGGGCCAGTGCTAACTATGGCTACACCTTC | CAISGASANYGYTF
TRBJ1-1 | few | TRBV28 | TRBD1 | TGTGCCAGCAGTGAAGACAGGGCTGAAGCTTTCTTT | CASSEDRAEAFF
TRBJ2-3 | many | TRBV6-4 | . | TGTGCCAGCAGTGACGGGACTAGCACAGATACGCAGTATTTT | CASSDGTSTDTQYF
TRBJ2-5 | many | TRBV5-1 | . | TGCGCCAGCAGCCCTGGCGTGACGGGGGCCCAAGAGACCCAGTACTTC | CASSPGVTGAQETQYF